This T cell receptor beta chain is drawn from a study of vaccination and CD4 T cells after COVID-19. The CDR3 contains 17 residues. V was pared by 2 bases and J by 5 bases, with 7 bases of the junction left unmatched. Per germline, CDR1 LGHNA and CDR2 YNFKEQ. Treatment here: approximately 10-day PBMC culture with coronavirus spike peptide pools or control peptides (ViraFEST assay). It was on days 3 and 7 that half the medium was replaced with fresh IL-2 medium. Cultured CD4+ T cell DNA was sequenced using the Oncomine TCR Beta short-read assay. Via MiXCR, TCRdb re-called the PCR reads, giving one row per CDR3 protein. The data hold roughly 11,000 distinct CDR3 sequences, with 44% observed a single time. Details on this clonotype: Its target is unknown.

The V and J genes are TRBV4-2 and TRBJ2-5; 14 bases are a match to TRBD2. Input material: CD4+ T cells from blood, cultured in vitro. This clonotype was sampled from a human donor who had recovered from COVID-19. In nucleotides, the CDR3 is TGTGCCAGCAGCCAACCAGGGACTAGCGGGAGCACGGAGACCCAGTACTTC. Amino acid sequence: CASSQPGTSGSTETQYF.